This T cell receptor beta chain was obtained from a study of CDR3 diversity in severe acne. This clonotype was seen only a few times. V was pared by 1 base and J by 0 bases, with 8 bases between. CDR1 and CDR2 (germline): SGHRS, YFSETQ. The CDR3 has 14 amino acids. TCRdb itself ran the PCR reads through MiXCR, one entry per CDR3 protein. In the table there are about 85,000 distinct CDR3 sequences, roughly 52% of which are singletons. The V call is TRBV5-1, the J call TRBJ2-7, with D tentatively TRBD2 (5 bases). The sequence was collected from a male donor in good health, serving as a control. The sample consisted of blood. The CDR3 coding sequence is TGCGCCAGCAGCTTGACCGGGATCTCCTACGAGCAGTACTTC. Translating gives CASSLTGISYEQYF.